This entry lists 27 T cell receptor beta chains sequenced from one sample in a study of siplizumab effects on memory and regulatory T cells. TCRdb's table, derived via immunoSEQ multiplex PCR, lists solely in-frame clones and lacks some. The sample includes approximately 100,000 clones, around 90% of them seen just once. Sequencing input: non-Treg CD4+ T cells sorted from blood. These receptors all stem from a human donor in good health.

This chain uses TRBV30 with TRBJ1-1; 7 positions match TRBD1. Germline CDR1 is GTSNPN and CDR2 is SVGIG (reference sequence). Trimming cost V 5 bases and J 4 bases; bases outside gene matches: 1. This CDR3 contains 11 residues. Written as DNA, the CDR3 is TGTGCCTGGGCAGGGGGCACTGAAGCTTTCTTT. Protein product: CAWAGGTEAFF.

The V call is TRBV27, the J call TRBJ1-4; 8 positions match TRBD1. Germline trimming cut 5 bases from V and 6 bases from J; bases unmatched to any gene: 8. This CDR3 spans 15 amino acids. Germline V lookup: CDR1 MNHEY, CDR2 SMNVEV (reference sequence). CDR3 bases: TGTGCCAGCAGTAACAGACAGGGGCGGGATGAAAAACTGTTTTTT. Its translation: CASSNRQGRDEKLFF.

The J gene is TRBJ2-3, the V gene TRBV30; 8 bases agree with TRBD2. With V trimmed by 5 bases and J by 0 bases, 4 bases remained unmatched. The CDR3 has 14 residues. Germline V gene lookup returns CDR1 GTSNPN and CDR2 SVGIG (reference sequence). The CDR3 is CAWAVAGSTDTQYF. The CDR3 bases are TGTGCCTGGGCCGTAGCGGGAAGCACAGATACGCAGTATTTT.

This chain joins TRBV28 and TRBJ2-1; D tentatively fits TRBD1 or TRBD2 (7 bases each). This CDR3 has 16 amino acids. Germline assignment: CDR1 MDHEN and CDR2 SYDVKM. Trimming cost V 6 bases and J 10 bases, with 25 bases left between them. In DNA, the CDR3 is TGTGCCAGCAGCCCAAAGACAGGGATAGCGGGCTGGGAGCAGTTCTTC. Encoded protein: CASSPKTGIAGWEQFF.

The chain carries TRBV18 and TRBJ1-1; maybe TRBD1 (6 bases). Germline V gives CDR1 KGHSH, CDR2 LQKENI. The V and J ends lost 0 bases and 0 bases respectively, with 14 bases between them. This CDR3 comprises 17 residues. CDR3 amino acids: CASSPPRFRDMNTEAFF. CDR3 nucleotides: TGTGCCAGCTCACCACCGAGGTTTAGGGACATGAACACTGAAGCTTTCTTT.

This chain connects TRBV5-4 to TRBJ2-1; possible D gene TRBD2, 6 bases. The V gene's germline CDR1 is SGHNT and CDR2 YYREEE (reference sequence). CDR3 size: 15 residues. The V end lost 3 bases, the J end lost 3 bases, and 13 bases lay between the germline ends. The CDR3 reads CASSSGTEGYNEQFF. The CDR3 DNA reads as TGTGCCAGCAGCTCTGGGACGGAGGGCTACAATGAGCAGTTCTTC.

As to this clone: The junction differs from germline at one of its ends, possibly a read error. This chain links TRBV2 with TRBJ1-1; 8 nucleotides agree with TRBD1. CDR1 and CDR2 (germline): SNHLY, FYNNEI. The CDR3 consists of 13 residues. CDR3 region: CAGRTGMDTEAFF. CDR3 nucleotide sequence: TGTGCCGGCAGGACAGGGATGGACACTGAAGCTTTCTTT.

The chain uses TRBV4-1 and TRBJ2-1; the D is unclear. The CDR3 runs to 14 residues. The germline CDR1 and CDR2 sequences are MGHRA and YSYEKL. V lost 1 base and J lost 5, with 9 bases in between. CDR3 residues: CASSQARVNNEQFF. In DNA form, the CDR3 reads TGCGCCAGCAGCCAAGCTAGGGTCAACAATGAGCAGTTCTTC.

CDR3 DNA sequence: TGTGCCAGCAGCTTGGCCCTAGGAGCAGAGACCCAGTACTTC. Translating it yields CASSLALGAETQYF. The chain is built from TRBV5-6 and TRBJ2-5; D uncertain. Trimming pared 0 bases from V and 4 bases from J, leaving 10 bases between. The CDR3 has 14 amino acids. Per germline, CDR1 SGHDT and CDR2 YYEEEE.

The chain uses TRBV19 and TRBJ2-5, with 10 bases that match TRBD2. The CDR3 is made up of 16 amino acids. Germline V lookup: CDR1 LNHDA, CDR2 SQIVND (reference sequence). The junction had 12 bases not matched to a gene; V was cut back by 7 bases and J by 4 bases. This CDR3 is CASNPHRAGGPETQYF. In DNA, the CDR3 is TGTGCCAGTAACCCTCACCGAGCGGGAGGGCCAGAGACCCAGTACTTC.

The chain recombines TRBV30 with TRBJ1-1, with D hard to call. V lost 4 bases to trimming and J lost 1 base, with 4 bases between them. The CDR3 spans 11 residues. Germline V CDR1 and CDR2: GTSNPN, SVGIG (reference sequence). The CDR3 DNA reads as TGTGCCTGGATCGAGAACACTGAAGCTTTCTTT. It codes for CAWIENTEAFF.

The rearrangement joins TRBV25-1 to TRBJ2-1, with D tentatively TRBD1 (5 bases). The CDR3 spans 16 residues. CDR1 and CDR2 from the germline V gene are MGHDK and SYGVNS. Trimming took 1 base from V and 4 from J, leaving 14 bases between them. The DNA of the CDR3 is TGTGCCAGCAGTGAATCAGTGGGGCCGCGATACAATGAGCAGTTCTTC. It specifies CASSESVGPRYNEQFF.

The chain uses TRBV30 and TRBJ1-3; D is possibly TRBD1 (5 bases). This CDR3 contains 14 residues. Deletions cut 3 bases from V and 2 bases from J, with 11 bases between. In germline, CDR1 is GTSNPN, CDR2 SVGIG (reference sequence). In nucleotides, the CDR3 is TGTGCCTGGAGCTTCGGGGGTCCTGGAAACACCATATATTTT. Encoded protein: CAWSFGGPGNTIYF.

This clone was recorded only once. The chain links TRBV6-6 to TRBJ2-7, with 8 bases aligning to TRBD1. This CDR3 contains 15 residues. J gave up 2 bases and V 5 bases, and 8 bases lay outside the gene matches. Per germline, CDR1 MNHNY and CDR2 SVGAGI (reference sequence). CDR3 in DNA: TGTGCCAGCAGTCGACGGACAGGGCCCACCTACGAGCAGTACTTC. It codes for CASSRRTGPTYEQYF.

This clone was recorded once. This rearrangement joins TRBV12-2 to TRBJ2-3; the DNA was not compared with TRBD2, the D call given in the table. TRBV12-2 is designated a pseudogene. CDR3 length: 18 residues. Here the CDR3 reads CASRPLGVSGTSTDTQYF. CDR3 nucleotides: TGTGCAAGTCGCCCTCTCGGGGTCAGCGGGACCAGCACAGATACGCAGTATTTT.

The V and J genes are TRBV9 and TRBJ2-2; 8 nucleotides line up with TRBD1. The germline CDR1 and CDR2 sequences are SGDLS and YYNGEE. After removal of 3 bases from V and 4 bases from J, the junction contained 5 bases not matched to a gene. The CDR3 has 15 amino acids. As DNA, the CDR3 is TGTGCCAGCAGCGCAGGGGGCGCAAGCACCGGGGAGCTGTTTTTT. Translated: CASSAGGASTGELFF.

A remark on this clone: The junction does not match germline at one end; this may be a read error. The chain carries TRBV2 and TRBJ1-5, with D possibly TRBD1 on 6 matching bases. Germline V CDR1 and CDR2: SNHLY, FYNNEI. The length of the CDR3 is 14 residues. CDR3 residues: CASREDSHGGSQHF. DNA of the CDR3: TGTGCCAGCAGAGAAGACAGCCACGGGGGCTCCCAGCATTTT.

This rearrangement joins TRBV29-1 to TRBJ1-6; maybe TRBD1 (5 bases). Trimming left V 3 bases short and J 9 bases short, with 9 bases between. CDR1 and CDR2 from the germline V gene are SQVTM and ANQGSEA. The CDR3 contains 12 residues. The CDR3 coding sequence is TGCAGCGTTGACAGGGACGCTTCACCCCTCCACTTT. It is translated as CSVDRDASPLHF.

V and J are TRBV14 and TRBJ2-1, with no clear D. This CDR3 comprises 11 residues. CDR1 is SGHDN, CDR2 FVKESK, per germline. Trimming pared 0 bases from V and 15 bases from J, leaving 9 bases between. The CDR3 sequence is CASSQETVAFF. The CDR3 region has the DNA TGTGCCAGCAGCCAAGAGACCGTGGCGTTCTTC. Variable domain in full (rest from reference TRBV14 and TRBJ2-1): EAGVTQFPSHSVIEKGQTVTLRCDPISGHDNLYWYRRVMGKEIKFLLHFVKESKQDESGMPNNRFLAERTGGTYSTLKVQPAELEDSGVYFCASSQETVAFFGPGTRLTVL.

The chain links TRBV9 to TRBJ1-1; no firm D call. Trimming took 4 bases from V and 4 from J, leaving 17 bases between them. CDR1 and CDR2 (germline): SGDLS, YYNGEE. The CDR3 extends over 15 amino acids. This CDR3 is CASSSWEGSSTEAFF. DNA of the CDR3: TGTGCCAGCAGCTCGTGGGAGGGCTCGAGCACTGAAGCTTTCTTT.

The chain has TRBV15 and TRBJ2-1, with D perhaps assigned TRBD1 or TRBD2 (5 bases each). V lost 8 bases to trimming and J lost 6 bases, with 20 bases between them. The germline V gene encodes CDR1 LNHNV and CDR2 YYDKDF (reference sequence). This CDR3 region has 15 residues. DNA of the CDR3: TGTGCCACCGGGGGTTTCACCCGGGCGGGCAATGAGCAGTTCTTC. It codes for CATGGFTRAGNEQFF.

This clone was observed once. The chain employs TRBV5-4 and TRBJ2-7, with TRBD1 matching over 7 bases. J gave up 0 bases and V 3 bases, and 6 bases lay outside the gene matches. From germline, CDR1 is SGHNT and CDR2 YYREEE (reference sequence). The CDR3 length is 15 residues. The CDR3, as DNA: TGTGCCAGCAGCTATCCCGGGACAGACTCCTACGAGCAGTACTTC. Encoded protein: CASSYPGTDSYEQYF.

The chain has TRBV7-3 and TRBJ1-1; TRBD1 is a possible D gene (6 bases). Trimming stripped 2 bases from V and 5 bases from J, with 12 bases between. This CDR3 region has 14 residues. Germline lookup yields CDR1 SGHTA and CDR2 FQGTGA. CDR3 in amino acids: CASSLFSTGTEAFF. The CDR3 DNA follows: TGTGCCAGCAGCTTATTTTCTACAGGGACTGAAGCTTTCTTT.

This clone appeared once. The gene calls are TRBV10-3 and TRBJ2-3; 9 nucleotides agree with TRBD2. With V trimmed by 2 bases and J by 3 bases, 6 bases remained unmatched. From germline, CDR1 is ENHRY and CDR2 SYGVKD. The CDR3 is made up of 16 amino acids. CDR3 sequence reads: CAISERSSGRTDTQYF. The DNA for the CDR3 is TGTGCCATCAGTGAGCGGTCCAGCGGGAGGACAGATACGCAGTATTTT.

The rearrangement uses TRBV18 and TRBJ2-1; no definite D call. The CDR3 has 15 residues. V shed 6 bases and J shed 3 bases, with 15 bases lying between them. CDR1 is KGHSH and CDR2 is LQKENI in the germline V gene. DNA for the CDR3: TGTGCCAGCTCCCGCGACGAGTCCGTCTACAATGAGCAGTTCTTC. It codes for CASSRDESVYNEQFF.

This chain uses TRBV7-6 with TRBJ2-2, with a weak D call TRBD2 (6 bases). V lost 2 bases, J lost 1 base, and 8 bases lay in between. Germline V lookup: CDR1 SGHVS, CDR2 FNYEAQ. The CDR3 spans 15 residues. The CDR3 coding sequence is TGTGCCAGCAGCTTAAACGGGAGGAACACCGGGGAGCTGTTTTTT. This sequence encodes CASSLNGRNTGELFF.

The V gene is TRBV13, the J gene TRBJ2-3; D possibly uses TRBD1 or TRBD2 (6 bases each). The CDR3 is 14 residues long. Trimming removed 8 bases from V and 4 bases from J, with 16 bases in between. CDR1 and CDR2 from the germline V gene are PRHDT and FYEKMQ (reference sequence). The CDR3 region is CASLLVGGADTQYF. Written as DNA, the CDR3 is TGTGCCAGCTTGTTAGTGGGGGGCGCAGATACGCAGTATTTT.